Here is one TCR beta chain with its context. This specimen comes from a study of blood T cell repertoires in COVID-19. TCRdb's copy holds only in-frame clones and misses some; the assay was immunoSEQ multiplex PCR. Of roughly 68,000 clones listed, roughly 88% were seen once; the top ten hold roughly 40%. V was pared by 4 bases and J by 4 bases, with 13 bases between. CDR1 MGHRA and CDR2 YSYEKL come from the germline V gene. CDR3 length: 14 residues. The sequenced sample was peripheral blood. The origin of this receptor is a woman between 55 and 75 years old with COVID-19, enrolled during active disease. The V call is TRBV4-1, the J call TRBJ2-5; tentative D call: TRBD2 (6 bases). The CDR3 bases are TGCGCCAGCAGCCCCGGACTAATCCCAGAGACCCAGTACTTC. This gives the protein CASSPGLIPETQYF.